Listed below are T cell receptor beta chains from one sample, sequenced in a study of beta chain features in type 1 diabetes. Clones were sequenced by immunoSEQ multiplex PCR, and TCRdb holds only the in-frame ones, with some missing. The table shows about 370,000 clones, with 9.5% to 10% occurring only once. The specimen was central memory CD4+ T cells from blood. The receptors were gathered from a man aged 25 to 45 with type 1 diabetes. Each CDR3 is given with its conserved first and last residue. D genes are given only for firm matches. Where a row states a size, it is once, few, many or the class of an expanded clone; other rows omit it.

>TRBV6-6|NA|TRBJ2-1|NA
TGTGCCAGCAGTTACTCAGGGAATGAGCAGTTCTTC
CASSYSGNEQFF
>TRBV7-2|NA|TRBJ2-6|NA
TGTGCCAGCAGCTTGGCGTGGTCTGGGGCCAACGTCCTGACTTTC
CASSLAWSGANVLTF
>TRBV7-9|NA|TRBJ2-1|few
TGTGCCAGCAGCCTACAGGGATATGAGCAGTTCTTC
CASSLQGYEQFF
>TRBV29-1|TRBD2|TRBJ2-1|few
TGCAGCGGGGAAAAGGGACTAGCCCCCTACAATGAGCAGTTCTTC
CSGEKGLAPYNEQFF
>TRBV4-1|TRBD2|TRBJ2-3|many
TGCGCCAGCAGCCGAAGCCAGGCCCCCCCTAGCGGGAGGGCAGATACGCAGTATTTT
CASSRSQAPPSGRADTQYF
>TRBV4-1|TRBD1|TRBJ2-5|few
TGCGCCAGCAGCCAAGCTCGGGCAGGGGGCGCGGAGACCCAGTACTTC
CASSQARAGGAETQYF
>TRBV6-5|NA|TRBJ1-1|NA
TGTGCCAGCAGGATCTTCCGGGGGAACACTGAAGCTTTCTTT
CASRIFRGNTEAFF
>TRBV28|NA|TRBJ1-1|few
TGTGCCAGCAGTTCATCAGGGGACGTAGGCACTGAAGCTTTCTTT
CASSSSGDVGTEAFF
>TRBV28|NA|TRBJ1-3|NA
TGTGCCAGCAGTTTATCCACCTCTGGAAACACCATATATTTT
CASSLSTSGNTIYF
>TRBV6-4|TRBD1|TRBJ2-6|NA
TGTGCCAGCAGTGAACAGGGGGCTGGGGCCAACGTCCTGACTTTC
CASSEQGAGANVLTF
>TRBV2|TRBD1|TRBJ2-7|NA
TGTGCCAGCAGTCCAACGGACAGGGTACACGAGCAGTACTTC
CASSPTDRVHEQYF
>TRBV7-2|NA|TRBJ2-1|NA
TGTGCCAGCAGCTTAGACGGGAGTACAAATGAGCAGTTCTTC
CASSLDGSTNEQFF
>TRBV6-1|TRBD2|TRBJ2-3|few
TGTGCCAGCAGTCGAAGCGGGAGTAGAGATACGCAGTATTTT
CASSRSGSRDTQYF
>TRBV11-1|TRBD1|TRBJ2-1|few
TGTGCCAGCAGCTTAGCGGGGGACAGGGCGGATGAGCAGTTCTTC
CASSLAGDRADEQFF
>TRBV6-4|NA|TRBJ2-2|few
TGTGCCAGCAGTGATCGGACCGGGGAGCTGTTTTTT
CASSDRTGELFF
>TRBV19|NA|TRBJ2-1|many
TGTGCCAGTAGTACCCTGTTTCGTCCAGGGATTAATGAGCAGTTCTTC
CASSTLFRPGINEQFF
>TRBV6-5|TRBD1|TRBJ2-7|NA
TGTGCCAGCAGTTTACGGGACAGATTTTACGAGCAGTACTTC
CASSLRDRFYEQYF
>TRBV5-6|NA|TRBJ2-2|NA
TGTGCCAGCAGCTGGGGGGACATCGGGGAGCTGTTTTTT
CASSWGDIGELFF
>TRBV5-1|NA|TRBJ2-3|few
TGCGCCAGCAGCTTGAATGGGAAAACAGATACGCAGTATTTT
CASSLNGKTDTQYF
>TRBV6-6|NA|TRBJ2-5|NA
TGTGCCAGCAGCGTGACGGGGTGGGAGACCCAGTACTTC
CASSVTGWETQYF
>TRBV27|NA|TRBJ2-1|few
TGTGCCAGCAGTTTTAAAGGTAGCTGGGGGGCAGGAAGCAATGAGCAGTTCTTC
CASSFKGSWGAGSNEQFF
>TRBV7-9|NA|TRBJ2-5|NA
TGTGCCAGCAGCTTGGATCAAGAGACCCAGTACTTC
CASSLDQETQYF
>TRBV13|TRBD1|TRBJ1-4|few
TGTGCCAGCAGCCCTAGACAGGGGGCGCTGGGTGAAAAACTGTTTTTT
CASSPRQGALGEKLFF
>TRBV7-9|TRBD2|TRBJ2-7|NA
TGTGCCAGCAGCCCAATCCGGGGACTACTCTACGAGCAGTACTTC
CASSPIRGLLYEQYF
>TRBV5-1|NA|TRBJ2-3|NA
TGCGCCAGCAGCCCCGCCTTAGCTAGCCGCCGCACAGATACGCAGTATTTT
CASSPALASRRTDTQYF
>TRBV15|NA|TRBJ1-4|many
TGTGCCACCAGCAGAGGACTCCTGGAAAAACTGTTTTTT
CATSRGLLEKLFF
>TRBV4-2|NA|TRBJ2-5|NA
TGTGCCAGCAGCCCAGGGCCGCAAGAGACCCAGTACTTC
CASSPGPQETQYF
>TRBV25-1|NA|TRBJ1-4|NA
TGTGCCAGCAGTGATTCGCGTAGGGGTACTAATGAAAAACTGTTTTTT
CASSDSRRGTNEKLFF
>TRBV18|NA|TRBJ1-1|NA
TGTGCCAGCTCATCTATAGGACAGCTGAACACTGAAGCTTTCTTT
CASSSIGQLNTEAFF
>TRBV2|NA|TRBJ2-6|few
TGTGCCAGCAATAAGGAGGGGTTGGGGGCTGGGGCCAACGTCCTGACTTTC
CASNKEGLGAGANVLTF
>TRBV6-5|NA|TRBJ1-2|NA
TGTGCCAGCAGTTCAAGAGCGATTTATGGCTACACCTTC
CASSSRAIYGYTF
>TRBV19|NA|TRBJ1-1|NA
TGTGCCAGTAGTATTTTTTTTCGGGGCGAGGCAAAGAACACTGAAGCTTTCTTT
CASSIFFRGEAKNTEAFF
>TRBV4-1|TRBD2|TRBJ2-1|NA
TGTGCCAGCAGCCAAGAAAGCGGGAGGGCCGGCGGGCAGTTCTTC
CASSQESGRAGGQFF
>TRBV4-3|TRBD2|TRBJ2-5|few
TGCGCCAGCAGCCCCCGACTAGCGGGAGGGGGGGAGACCCAGTACTTC
CASSPRLAGGGETQYF
>TRBV6-5|TRBD1|TRBJ2-7|few
TGTGCCAGCGGTAACAGGGGGGATCTCTACGAGCAGTACTTC
CASGNRGDLYEQYF
>TRBV27|NA|TRBJ1-5|NA
TGTGCCAGCAGTTTTGGGGACAGCAATCAGCCCCAGCATTTT
CASSFGDSNQPQHF
>TRBV7-9|TRBD1|TRBJ1-1|few
TGTGCCAGCAGCTCACCCGGGACAGGGCAACCTGAAGCTTTCTTT
CASSSPGTGQPEAFF
>TRBV5-4|TRBD1|TRBJ1-5|few
TGTGCCAGCAGCTTGGCCGGGACAGATCAGCCCCAGCATTTT
CASSLAGTDQPQHF
>TRBV29-1|TRBD2|TRBJ2-1|few
TGCAGCGTTGAATTGCGGCGGGGGGCGAATGAGCAGTTCTTC
CSVELRRGANEQFF
>TRBV9|NA|TRBJ2-1|NA
TGTGCCAGCAGCGTGACCTTAGGGGGGGAGCAGTTCTTC
CASSVTLGGEQFF
>TRBV7-2|TRBD1|TRBJ1-1|NA
TGTGCCAGCAGCTACCGGGACAGAAACACTGAAGCTTTCTTT
CASSYRDRNTEAFF
>TRBV7-2|NA|TRBJ1-6|NA
TGTGCCAGCAGCTCCGTTAGGGATTCACCCCTCCACTTT
CASSSVRDSPLHF
>TRBV7-2|NA|TRBJ2-7|many
TGTGCCAGCAGACCGGGCGACGTGTGGGAGCAGTACTTC
CASRPGDVWEQYF
>TRBV18|NA|TRBJ2-7|NA
TGTGCCAGCTCACAGGGACACCAATCCTACGAGCAGTACTTC
CASSQGHQSYEQYF
>TRBV7-8|TRBD1|TRBJ1-1|few
TGTGCCAGCAGCTTAGACCCCCTTAGACAGGGGAACACTGAAGCTTTCTTT
CASSLDPLRQGNTEAFF
>TRBV10-3|TRBD1|TRBJ2-7|few
TGTGCCATCAGCAAACAGGGGGCCCACGAGCAGTACTTC
CAISKQGAHEQYF
>TRBV5-1|NA|TRBJ1-3|NA
TGCGCCAGCAGCTTGGCGGGGACCACGGCTGGAAACACCATATATTTT
CASSLAGTTAGNTIYF
>TRBV7-9|NA|TRBJ2-7|few
TGTGCCAGCAGCTTAGAGGGACCCGCCGAGCAGTACTTC
CASSLEGPAEQYF
>TRBV18|TRBD1|TRBJ1-2|NA
TGTGCCAGCTCACCACCGGAACAGGGGGTATCCTATGGCTACACCTTC
CASSPPEQGVSYGYTF
>TRBV11-2|NA|TRBJ1-2|NA
TGTGCCAGCAGCTTAGTGGTGTTCGAGGGCTACACCTTC
CASSLVVFEGYTF
>TRBV5-1|NA|TRBJ1-5|few
TGCGCCAGCAGCTTGCAGGGAGGGGATCAGCCCCAGCATTTT
CASSLQGGDQPQHF
>TRBV28|TRBD2|TRBJ2-1|few
TGTGCCAGCAGTGCGGAGGGACTAGCGGGAGGGTACGCCTACAATGAGCAGTTCTTC
CASSAEGLAGGYAYNEQFF
>TRBV14|NA|TRBJ2-7|few
TGTGCCAGCAGCCAAGACAGGTACAACGAGCAGTACTTC
CASSQDRYNEQYF
>TRBV4-1|TRBD1|TRBJ1-1|few
TGCGCCAGCAGCCAAGATCAGGGGGCGACCACTGAAGCTTTCTTT
CASSQDQGATTEAFF
>TRBV4-3|NA|TRBJ1-5|few
TGCGCCAGCAGCCAAGAGGCGGAAACCTCCCCCCAGCATTTT
CASSQEAETSPQHF
>TRBV20-1|NA|TRBJ2-7|NA
TGCAGTCTGAGCCAAGTCCACGAGCAGTACTTC
CSLSQVHEQYF
>TRBV7-9|NA|TRBJ1-1|NA
TGTGCCAGCAGCTCAGACTGGAACACTGAAGCTTTCTTT
CASSSDWNTEAFF